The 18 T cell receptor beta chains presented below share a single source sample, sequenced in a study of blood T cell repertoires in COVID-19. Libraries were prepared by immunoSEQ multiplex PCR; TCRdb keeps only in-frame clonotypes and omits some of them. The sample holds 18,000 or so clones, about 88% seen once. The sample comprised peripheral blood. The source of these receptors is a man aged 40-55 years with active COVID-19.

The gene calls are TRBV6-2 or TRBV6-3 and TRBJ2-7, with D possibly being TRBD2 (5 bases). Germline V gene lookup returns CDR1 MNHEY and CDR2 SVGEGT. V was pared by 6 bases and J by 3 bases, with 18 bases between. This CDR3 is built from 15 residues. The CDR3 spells CASSRYSSGIYEQYF. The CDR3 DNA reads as TGTGCCAGCAGCCGCTATTCCAGCGGAATCTACGAGCAGTACTTC.

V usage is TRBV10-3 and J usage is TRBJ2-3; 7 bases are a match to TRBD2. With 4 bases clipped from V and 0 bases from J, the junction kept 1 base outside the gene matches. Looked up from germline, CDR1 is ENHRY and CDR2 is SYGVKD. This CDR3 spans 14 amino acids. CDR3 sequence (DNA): TGTGCCATCAGTGTCGGGGGGAGCACAGATACGCAGTATTTT. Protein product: CAISVGGSTDTQYF.

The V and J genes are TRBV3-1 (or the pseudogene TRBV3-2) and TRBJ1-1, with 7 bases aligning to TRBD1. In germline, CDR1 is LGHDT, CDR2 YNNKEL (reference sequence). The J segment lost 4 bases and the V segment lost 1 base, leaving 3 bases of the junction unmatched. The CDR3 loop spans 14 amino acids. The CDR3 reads CASSQGQGFTEAFF. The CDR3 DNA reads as TGTGCCAGCAGCCAAGGACAGGGTTTCACTGAAGCTTTCTTT.

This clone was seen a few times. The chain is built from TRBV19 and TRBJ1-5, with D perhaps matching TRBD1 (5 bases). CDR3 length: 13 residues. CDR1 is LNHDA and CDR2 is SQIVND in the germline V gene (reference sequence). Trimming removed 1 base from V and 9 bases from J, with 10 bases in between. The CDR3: CASSIAGGSPQHF. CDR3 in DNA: TGTGCCAGTAGTATAGCGGGGGGTTCGCCCCAGCATTTT.

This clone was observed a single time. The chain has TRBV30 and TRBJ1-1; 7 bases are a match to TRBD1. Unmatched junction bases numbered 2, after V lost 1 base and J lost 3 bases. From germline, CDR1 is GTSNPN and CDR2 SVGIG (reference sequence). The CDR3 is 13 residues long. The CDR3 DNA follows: TGTGCCTGGAGTGGAGGGGGCGACACTGAAGCTTTCTTT. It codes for CAWSGGGDTEAFF.

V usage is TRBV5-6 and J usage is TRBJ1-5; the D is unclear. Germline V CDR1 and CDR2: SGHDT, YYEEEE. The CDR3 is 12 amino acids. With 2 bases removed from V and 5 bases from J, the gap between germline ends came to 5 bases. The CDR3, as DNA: TGTGCCAGCAGCTTCGTTGATCAGCCCCAGCATTTT. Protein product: CASSFVDQPQHF.

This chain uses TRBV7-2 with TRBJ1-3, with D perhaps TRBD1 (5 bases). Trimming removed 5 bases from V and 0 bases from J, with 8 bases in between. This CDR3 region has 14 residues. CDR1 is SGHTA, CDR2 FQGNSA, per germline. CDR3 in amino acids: CASSPDTSGNTIYF. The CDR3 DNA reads TGTGCCAGCAGCCCGGACACCTCTGGAAACACCATATATTTT.

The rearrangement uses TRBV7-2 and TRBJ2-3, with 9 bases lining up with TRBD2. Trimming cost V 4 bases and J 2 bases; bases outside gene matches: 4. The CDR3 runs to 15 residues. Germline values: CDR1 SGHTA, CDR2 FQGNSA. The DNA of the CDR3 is TGTGCCAGCAGCTCTAGCGGGACCGTCACAGATACGCAGTATTTT. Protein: CASSSSGTVTDTQYF.

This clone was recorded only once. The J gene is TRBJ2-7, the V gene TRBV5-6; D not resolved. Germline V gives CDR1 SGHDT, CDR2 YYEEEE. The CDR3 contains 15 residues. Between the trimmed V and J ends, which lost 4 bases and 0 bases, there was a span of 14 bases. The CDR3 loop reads CASSPSAAVSYEQYF. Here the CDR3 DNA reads TGTGCCAGCAGCCCGTCGGCGGCAGTCTCCTACGAGCAGTACTTC.

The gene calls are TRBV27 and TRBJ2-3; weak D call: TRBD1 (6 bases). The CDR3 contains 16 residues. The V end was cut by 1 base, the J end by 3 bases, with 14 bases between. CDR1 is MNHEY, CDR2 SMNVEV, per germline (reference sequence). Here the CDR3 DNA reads TGTGCCAGCAGTTTATATCTTACAGGGCGAACAGATACGCAGTATTTT. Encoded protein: CASSLYLTGRTDTQYF.

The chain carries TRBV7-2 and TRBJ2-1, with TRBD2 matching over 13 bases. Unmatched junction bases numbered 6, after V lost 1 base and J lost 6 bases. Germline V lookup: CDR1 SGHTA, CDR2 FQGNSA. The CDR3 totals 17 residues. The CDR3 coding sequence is TGTGCCAGCAGCTTAGAGGGACTAGCGGGAAGTGTCAATGAGCAGTTCTTC. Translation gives CASSLEGLAGSVNEQFF.

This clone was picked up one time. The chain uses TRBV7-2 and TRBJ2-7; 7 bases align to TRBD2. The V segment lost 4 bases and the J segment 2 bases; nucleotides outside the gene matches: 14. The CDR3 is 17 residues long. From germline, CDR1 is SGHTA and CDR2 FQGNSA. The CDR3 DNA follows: TGTGCCAGCAGCTCCACCTCGCGGGGGTCTTCCACCTACGAGCAGTACTTC. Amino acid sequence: CASSSTSRGSSTYEQYF.

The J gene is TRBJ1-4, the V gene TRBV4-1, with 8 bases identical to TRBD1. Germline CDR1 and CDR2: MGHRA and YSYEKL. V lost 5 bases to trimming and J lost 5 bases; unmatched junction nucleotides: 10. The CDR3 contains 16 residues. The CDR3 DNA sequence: TGCGCCAGCAGCTTCGCCCCGGGACAGGAGAATGAAAAACTGTTTTTT. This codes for CASSFAPGQENEKLFF.

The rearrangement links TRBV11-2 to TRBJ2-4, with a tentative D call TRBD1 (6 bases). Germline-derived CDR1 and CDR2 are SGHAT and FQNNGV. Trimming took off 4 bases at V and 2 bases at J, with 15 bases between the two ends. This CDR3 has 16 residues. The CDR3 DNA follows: TGTGCCAGCAGCTCGATTCCGGACAGTTCCAAAAACATTCAGTACTTC. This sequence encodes CASSSIPDSSKNIQYF. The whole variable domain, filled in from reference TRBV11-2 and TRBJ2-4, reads EAGVAQSPRYKIIEKRQSVAFWCNPISGHATLYWYQQILGQGPKLLIQFQNNGVVDDSQLPKDRFSAERLKGVDSTLKIQPAKLEDSAVYLCASSSIPDSSKNIQYFGAGTRLSVL.

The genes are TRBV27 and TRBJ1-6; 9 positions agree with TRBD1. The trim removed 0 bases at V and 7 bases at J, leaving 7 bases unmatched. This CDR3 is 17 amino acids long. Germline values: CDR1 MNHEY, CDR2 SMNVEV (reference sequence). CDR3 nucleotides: TGTGCCAGCAGTTTATCGGCCACAGGGGGCATGAATTCACCCCTCCACTTT. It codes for CASSLSATGGMNSPLHF.

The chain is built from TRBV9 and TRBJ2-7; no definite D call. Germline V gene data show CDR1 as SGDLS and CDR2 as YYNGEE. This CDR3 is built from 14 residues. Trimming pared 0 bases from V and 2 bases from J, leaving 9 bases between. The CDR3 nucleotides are TGTGCCAGCAGCGTAGATTTTGGGCCCTACGAGCAGTACTTC. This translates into CASSVDFGPYEQYF.

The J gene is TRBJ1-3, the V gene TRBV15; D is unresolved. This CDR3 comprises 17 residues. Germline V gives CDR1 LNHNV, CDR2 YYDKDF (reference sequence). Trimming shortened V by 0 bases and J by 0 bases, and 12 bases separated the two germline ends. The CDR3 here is CATSRDITAASGNTIYF. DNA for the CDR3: TGTGCCACCAGCAGAGATATTACAGCGGCCTCTGGAAACACCATATATTTT.

CDR3 amino acids: CASSAGQNPYNEQFF. The CDR3 DNA is TGTGCCAGCAGTGCGGGACAGAACCCCTACAATGAGCAGTTCTTC. The rearrangement links TRBV6-4 to TRBJ2-1; 7 bases are a match to TRBD1. CDR3 length: 15 amino acids. Germline values: CDR1 MRHNA, CDR2 SNTAGT. J was trimmed by 2 bases and V by 4 bases; bases with no gene match: 5.